The clone carrying this T cell receptor (beta chain) has only one observation. The data originate from a study of blood T cell repertoires in COVID-19. Overall study context: Researchers got acute and convalescent COVID-19 samples from the United States, Italy and Spain. Nucleic acid was either cDNA or gDNA, and it came from T cells, B-cell-depleted T cells, or PBMCs.

The authors' processing: Amplification of reference gene primers was used by the study to estimate nucleated cell counts. Clones were sequenced by immunoSEQ multiplex PCR, and TCRdb holds only the in-frame ones, with some missing. For V, J and clone size, that table is used; D and trimming come from the DNA. The top ten hold 18% of the sample, which has 200,000 to 250,000 clones, nearly 90% seen once. Enrollment of patients from Seattle took place during active infection, with longitudinal follow-up. Material: peripheral blood. The receptor was isolated from a man in his fifties with COVID-19, enrolled during active disease.

CDR3 sequence reads: CASSGQAGNQPQHF. The CDR3 DNA is TGTGCCAGTAGTGGGCAGGCTGGCAATCAGCCCCAGCATTTT. V is TRBV19 and J is TRBJ1-5, with D unresolved. Germline V gene data show CDR1 as LNHDA and CDR2 as SQIVND (reference sequence). CDR3 length equals 14 residues. V lost 5 bases, J lost 2 bases, and 10 bases lay in between.